This T cell receptor (beta chain) emerged from a study of T-cell memory formation after mild COVID-19. TCRdb reprocessed the 5' RACE reads via MiXCR and lists one record per CDR3 protein. The sample has about 310,000 distinct CDR3 sequences, around 19% seen once. This clonotype was counted only a few times. The sample taken for sequencing was PBMCs or a T cell subset sorted from them (not recorded which). The source is a man between 18 and 29 years old who had mild COVID-19 (a few samples of this study predate the infection). Cell type and time point are not known.

The CDR3 coding sequence is TGTGCCAGCAGCTTAGATTCCGGGGAGCAGTTCTTC. Translating gives CASSLDSGEQFF. V is TRBV7-2 and J is TRBJ2-1; D gene unclear. CDR1 SGHTA and CDR2 FQGNSA come from the germline V gene. The CDR3 spans 12 residues. Trimming pared 1 base from V and 10 bases from J, leaving 8 bases between.